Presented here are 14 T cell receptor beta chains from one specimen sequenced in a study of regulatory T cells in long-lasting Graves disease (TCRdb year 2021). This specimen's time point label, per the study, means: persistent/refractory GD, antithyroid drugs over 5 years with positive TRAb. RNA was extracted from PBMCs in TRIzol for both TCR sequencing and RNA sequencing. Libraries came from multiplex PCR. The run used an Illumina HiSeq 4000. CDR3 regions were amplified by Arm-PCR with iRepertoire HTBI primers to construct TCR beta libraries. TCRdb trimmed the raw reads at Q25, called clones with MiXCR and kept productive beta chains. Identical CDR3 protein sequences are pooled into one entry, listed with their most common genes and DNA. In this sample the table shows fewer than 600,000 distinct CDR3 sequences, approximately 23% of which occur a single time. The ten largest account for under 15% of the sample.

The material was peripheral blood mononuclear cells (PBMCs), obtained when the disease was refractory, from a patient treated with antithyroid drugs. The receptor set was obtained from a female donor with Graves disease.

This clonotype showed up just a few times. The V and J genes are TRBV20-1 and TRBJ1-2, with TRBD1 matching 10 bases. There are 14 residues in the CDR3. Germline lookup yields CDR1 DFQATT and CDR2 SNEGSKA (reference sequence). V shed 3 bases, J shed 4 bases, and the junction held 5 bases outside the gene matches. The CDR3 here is CSARGDRGGYGYTF. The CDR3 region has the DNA TGCAGTGCTAGGGGGGACAGGGGAGGCTATGGCTACACCTTC.

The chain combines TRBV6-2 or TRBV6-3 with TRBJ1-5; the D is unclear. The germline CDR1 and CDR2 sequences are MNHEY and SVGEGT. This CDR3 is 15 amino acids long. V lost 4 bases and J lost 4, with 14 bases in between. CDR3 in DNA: TGTGCCAGCAGTTTCACGGGTGGAGATAATCAGCCCCAGCATTTT. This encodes CASSFTGGDNQPQHF.

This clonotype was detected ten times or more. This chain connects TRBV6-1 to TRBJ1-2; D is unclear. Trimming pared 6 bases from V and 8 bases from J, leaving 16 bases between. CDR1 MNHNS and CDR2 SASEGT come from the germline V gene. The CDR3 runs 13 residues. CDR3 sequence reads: CASRPTLSGGYTF. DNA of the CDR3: TGTGCCAGCAGACCCACCTTAAGTGGGGGCTACACCTTC.

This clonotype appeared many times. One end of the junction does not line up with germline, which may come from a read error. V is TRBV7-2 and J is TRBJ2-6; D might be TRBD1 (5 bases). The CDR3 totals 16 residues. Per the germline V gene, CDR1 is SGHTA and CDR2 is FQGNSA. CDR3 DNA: TGTGCCAGCAGCTTAGCGCGTGGGTCTGGGGCCAACGTCCTAACTTTC. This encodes CASSLARGSGANVLTF.

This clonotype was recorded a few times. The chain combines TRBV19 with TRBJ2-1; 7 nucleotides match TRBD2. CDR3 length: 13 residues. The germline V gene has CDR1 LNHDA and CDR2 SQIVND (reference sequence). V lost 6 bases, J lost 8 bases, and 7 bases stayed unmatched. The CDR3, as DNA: TGTGCCAGTAGGAGGGGAGGGTTCGATGAGCAGTTCTTC. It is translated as CASRRGGFDEQFF.

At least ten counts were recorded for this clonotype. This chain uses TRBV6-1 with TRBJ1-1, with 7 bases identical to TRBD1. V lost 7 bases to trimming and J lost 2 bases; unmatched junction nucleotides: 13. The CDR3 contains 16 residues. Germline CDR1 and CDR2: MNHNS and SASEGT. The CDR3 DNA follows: TGTGCCAGCAAGAATGACAGGGAGCCCGACAACACTGAAGCTTTCTTT. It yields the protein CASKNDREPDNTEAFF.

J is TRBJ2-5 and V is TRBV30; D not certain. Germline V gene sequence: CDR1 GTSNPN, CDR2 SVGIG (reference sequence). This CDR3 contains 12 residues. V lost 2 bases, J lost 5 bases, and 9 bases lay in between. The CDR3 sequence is CAWSKRLETQYF. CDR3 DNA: TGTGCCTGGAGTAAGAGGTTGGAGACCCAGTACTTC.

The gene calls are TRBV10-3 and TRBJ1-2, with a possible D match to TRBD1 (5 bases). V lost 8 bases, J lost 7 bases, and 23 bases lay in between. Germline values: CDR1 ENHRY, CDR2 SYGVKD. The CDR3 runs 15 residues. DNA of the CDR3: TGTGCCATCGGGACTCCCGGTGGCAGGTTTACTGGCTACACCTTC. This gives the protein CAIGTPGGRFTGYTF.

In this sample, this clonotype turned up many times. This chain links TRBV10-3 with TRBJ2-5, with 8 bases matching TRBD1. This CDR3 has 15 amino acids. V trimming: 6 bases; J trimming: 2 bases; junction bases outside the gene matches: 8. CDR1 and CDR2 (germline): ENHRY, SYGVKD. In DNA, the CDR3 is TGTGCCATCAGAGCTCAGGACAGGGTACAAGAGACCCAGTACTTC. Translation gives CAIRAQDRVQETQYF.

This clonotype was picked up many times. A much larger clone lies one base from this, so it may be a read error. CDR3 amino acids: CASSLAHQETQYF. The CDR3 DNA follows: TGTGCCAGCAGCTTAGCGCACCAAGAGACCCAGTACTTC. The chain links TRBV11-1 to TRBJ2-5; no clear D gene. This CDR3 has 13 residues. V lost 0 bases and J 0 bases, leaving 2 bases between the germline ends. Germline CDR1 and CDR2: SGHAT and FQDESV (reference sequence).

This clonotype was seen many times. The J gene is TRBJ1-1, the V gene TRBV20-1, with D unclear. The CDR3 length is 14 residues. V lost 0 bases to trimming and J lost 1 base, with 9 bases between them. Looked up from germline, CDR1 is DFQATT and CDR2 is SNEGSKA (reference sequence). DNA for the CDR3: TGCAGTGCTAGAGACGGCGCTACGAACACTGAAGCTTTCTTT. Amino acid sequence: CSARDGATNTEAFF.

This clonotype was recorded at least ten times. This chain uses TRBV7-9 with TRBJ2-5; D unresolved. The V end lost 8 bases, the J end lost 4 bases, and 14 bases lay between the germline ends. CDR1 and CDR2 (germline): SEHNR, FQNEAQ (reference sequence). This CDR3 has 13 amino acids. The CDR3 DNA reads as TGTGCCAGCGAAGGCAGAAGGCGAGAGACCCAGTACTTC. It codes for CASEGRRRETQYF.

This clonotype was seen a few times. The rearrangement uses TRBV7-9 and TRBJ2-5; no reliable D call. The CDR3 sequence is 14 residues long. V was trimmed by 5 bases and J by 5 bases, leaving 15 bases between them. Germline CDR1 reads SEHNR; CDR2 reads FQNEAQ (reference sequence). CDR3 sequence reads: CASSLQGLPETQYF. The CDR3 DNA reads TGTGCCAGCAGCCTACAAGGGTTACCGGAGACCCAGTACTTC.

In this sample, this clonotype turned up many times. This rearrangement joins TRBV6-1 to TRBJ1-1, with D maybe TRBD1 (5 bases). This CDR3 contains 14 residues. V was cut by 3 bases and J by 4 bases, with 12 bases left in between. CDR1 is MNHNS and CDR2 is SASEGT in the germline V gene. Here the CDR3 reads CASSDIQGATEAFF. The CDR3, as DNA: TGTGCCAGCAGTGACATCCAGGGTGCCACTGAAGCTTTCTTT.